The 4 T cell receptor beta chains listed next were all sequenced from one sample in a study of cytomegalovirus exposure and HLA in healthy donors. The primer mix had 60 Vbeta and 13 Jbeta primers. Sequencing was performed with immunoSEQ multiplex PCR; in TCRdb, only in-frame clones are kept and a portion is missing. The sample includes about 130,000 clones, more than 75% of them seen just once. The sequenced material came from PBMCs. These receptors all stem from a man aged 25-45 years in good health and CMV-seropositive.

This chain connects TRBV28 to TRBJ1-1; 9 bases line up with TRBD1. There are 16 residues in the CDR3. Germline CDR1 MDHEN, CDR2 SYDVKM. V lost 6 bases and J lost 6; bases outside the gene matches: 14. For the CDR3, the DNA is TGTGCCAGCAGATCGGGGGATACAGGGGGCGCGGCTGAAGCTTTCTTT. Its translation: CASRSGDTGGAAEAFF.

This chain joins TRBV7-6 and TRBJ2-4; possible D gene TRBD2, 6 bases. The CDR3 covers 16 residues. Germline loops: CDR1 SGHVS, CDR2 FNYEAQ. V dropped 1 base and J dropped 4 bases, with 14 bases sitting between them. CDR3 sequence (DNA): TGTGCCAGCAGCTTAGGACATTGGCGGGATAAAAACATTCAGTACTTC. Protein product: CASSLGHWRDKNIQYF.

The rearrangement links TRBV6-5 to TRBJ1-5, with 12 bases aligning to TRBD1. The CDR3 is 15 residues long. Trimming at V came to 6 bases and at J to 7 bases, leaving 7 bases not matched to a gene. Per germline, CDR1 MNHEY and CDR2 SVGAGI. The CDR3, as DNA: TGTGCCAGCAGGTCCGGGACAGGGGGCTTACAGCCCCAGCATTTT. It yields the protein CASRSGTGGLQPQHF.

The chain recombines TRBV18 with TRBJ1-5, with TRBD1 matching over 8 bases. Germline V gene data show CDR1 as KGHSH and CDR2 as LQKENI. J lost 4 bases, V lost 3 bases, and 8 bases had no gene match. The CDR3 runs 16 residues. The DNA for the CDR3 is TGTGCCAGCTCACCCTTCACCAGGGGGCGAAATCAGCCCCAGCATTTT. Protein: CASSPFTRGRNQPQHF.